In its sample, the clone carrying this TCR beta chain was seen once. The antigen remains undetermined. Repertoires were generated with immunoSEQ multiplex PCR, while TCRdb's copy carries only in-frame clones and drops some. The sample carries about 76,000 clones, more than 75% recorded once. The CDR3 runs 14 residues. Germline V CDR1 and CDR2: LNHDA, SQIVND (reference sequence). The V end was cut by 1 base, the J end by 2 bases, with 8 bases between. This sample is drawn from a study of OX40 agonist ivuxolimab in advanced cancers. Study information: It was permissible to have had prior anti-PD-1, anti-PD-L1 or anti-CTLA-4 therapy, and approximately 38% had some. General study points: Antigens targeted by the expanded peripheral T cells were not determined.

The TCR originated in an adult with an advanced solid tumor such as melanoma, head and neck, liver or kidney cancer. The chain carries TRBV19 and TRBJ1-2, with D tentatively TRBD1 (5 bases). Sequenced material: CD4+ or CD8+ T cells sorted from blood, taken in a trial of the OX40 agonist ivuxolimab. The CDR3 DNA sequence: TGTGCCAGTAGTATAGGTGCAGGGAACTATGGCTACACCTTC. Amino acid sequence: CASSIGAGNYGYTF.